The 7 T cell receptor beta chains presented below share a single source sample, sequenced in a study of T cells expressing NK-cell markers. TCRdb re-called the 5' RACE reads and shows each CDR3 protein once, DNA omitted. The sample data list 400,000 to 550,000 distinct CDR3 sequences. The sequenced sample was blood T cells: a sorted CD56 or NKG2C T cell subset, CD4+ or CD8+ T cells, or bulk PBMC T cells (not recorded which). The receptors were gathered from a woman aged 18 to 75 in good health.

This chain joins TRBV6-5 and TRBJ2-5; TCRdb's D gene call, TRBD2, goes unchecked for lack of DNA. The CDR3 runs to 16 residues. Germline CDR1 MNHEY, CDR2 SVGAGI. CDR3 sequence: CASSYARTSGQETQYF.

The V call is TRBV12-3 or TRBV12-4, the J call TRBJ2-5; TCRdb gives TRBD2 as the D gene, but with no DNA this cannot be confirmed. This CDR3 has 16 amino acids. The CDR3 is CASSPAGRRDHETQYF.

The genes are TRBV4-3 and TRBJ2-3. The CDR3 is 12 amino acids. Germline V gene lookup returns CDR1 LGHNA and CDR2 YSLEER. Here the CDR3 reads CASSQAGDTQYF.

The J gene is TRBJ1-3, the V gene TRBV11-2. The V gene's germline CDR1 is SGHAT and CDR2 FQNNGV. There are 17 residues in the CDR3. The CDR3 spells CASSLLRGLNSGNTIYF.

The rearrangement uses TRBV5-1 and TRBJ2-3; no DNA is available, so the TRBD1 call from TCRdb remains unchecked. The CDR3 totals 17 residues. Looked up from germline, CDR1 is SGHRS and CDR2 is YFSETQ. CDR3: CASSLVLRGLMADTQYF.

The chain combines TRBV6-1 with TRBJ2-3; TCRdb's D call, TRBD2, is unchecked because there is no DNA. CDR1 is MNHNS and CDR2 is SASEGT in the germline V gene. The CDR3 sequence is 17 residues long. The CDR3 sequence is CASSDGTSAPDTDTQYF.

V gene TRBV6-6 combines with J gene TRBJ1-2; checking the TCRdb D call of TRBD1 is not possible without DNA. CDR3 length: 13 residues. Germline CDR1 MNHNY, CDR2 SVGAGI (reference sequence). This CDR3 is CASSYITGFAYTF.